The clone carrying this T cell receptor (beta chain) was observed a handful of times. The V gene's germline CDR1 is SGHTA and CDR2 FQGNSA. There are 14 residues in the CDR3. J lost 4 bases, V lost 4 bases, and 6 bases had no gene match. This sample was included in a study of T cells after yellow fever vaccination. TCRdb analysed the 5' RACE reads with MiXCR anew, one entry per CDR3 protein. Among fewer than 400,000 distinct CDR3 sequences listed, approximately 12% were seen once. The source of this sequence is a man aged 18 to 29 who received the YFV17D yellow fever vaccine. V usage is TRBV7-2 and J usage is TRBJ1-1; 7 bases are shared with TRBD1. The starting material was CD4+ T cells sorted from PBMCs, obtained 45 days after the yellow fever booster vaccination. The CDR3 loop is CASSSDRDGTEAFF. The CDR3 DNA reads as TGTGCCAGCAGCTCAGACAGGGATGGCACTGAAGCTTTCTTT.